The clone carrying this TCR beta chain was counted between two and nine times. Its target is not known. The data belong to a study of beta chain features in type 1 diabetes. Study-wide context: Healthy donors, compared against patients, showed similar age, gender and cell yields. Findings and caveats of the study: Shorter TCRB CDR3s, moderately but significantly so, were found in Type 1 diabetes patients in all four CD4+ subsets.

The study reverse transcribed the entire isolated RNA, so it sequenced expressed TCRB transcripts. Produced via immunoSEQ multiplex PCR; TCRdb's table is partial and in-frame only. The profile shows around 500,000 clones, about 10% of them singletons. The germline V gene encodes CDR1 MNHEY and CDR2 SVGAGI. V was clipped by 7 bases and J by 0 bases, with 12 bases between them. This CDR3 has 14 residues. Sorting produced populations that all topped 95% purity. Sequencing was carried out using naive CD4+ T cells from blood. The rearrangement links TRBV6-5 to TRBJ1-1; D gene uncertain. This clonotype was sampled from a woman between 18 and 29 years old in good health. The CDR3 DNA reads as TGTGCCAGCAACGAGGATGGGGTGAACACTGAAGCTTTCTTT. Residues: CASNEDGVNTEAFF.